The 7 T cell receptor beta chains given below trace back to one sample, sequenced in a study of blood T cell repertoires in COVID-19. TCRdb's table, derived via immunoSEQ multiplex PCR, lists solely in-frame clones and lacks some. In the table there are about 140,000 clones, 80% of which are singletons. Sequenced input: peripheral blood. The source of these receptors is a man in his 70s who had recovered from COVID-19.

The rearrangement uses TRBV5-4 and TRBJ2-2; 8 bases are shared with TRBD2. This CDR3 region has 17 residues. The J segment lost 0 bases and the V segment lost 4 bases, leaving 8 bases of the junction unmatched. Germline CDR1 SGHNT, CDR2 YYREEE (reference sequence). CDR3 amino acids: CASSPRASGSNTGELFF. The CDR3, as DNA: TGTGCCAGCAGCCCCCGGGCTAGCGGGTCGAACACCGGGGAGCTGTTTTTT.

The genes are TRBV5-1 and TRBJ1-1; perhaps TRBD1 as D (5 bases). Germline CDR1 and CDR2: SGHRS and YFSETQ. V gave up 0 bases and J gave up 6 bases, with 9 bases separating them. CDR3 length equals 13 residues. The CDR3 sequence: CASSLEGLPEAFF. Written as DNA, the CDR3 is TGCGCCAGCAGCTTGGAGGGGTTACCTGAAGCTTTCTTT.

This clone was recorded once. This chain joins TRBV27 and TRBJ2-7; 11 bases agree with TRBD2. Looked up from germline, CDR1 is MNHEY and CDR2 is SMNVEV (reference sequence). The trim removed 2 bases at V and 1 base at J, leaving 4 bases unmatched. This CDR3 region has 16 residues. CDR3 bases: TGTGCCAGCAGTTTAAAACTAGCGGGAGTGTCCTACGAGCAGTACTTC. Protein sequence: CASSLKLAGVSYEQYF.

V and J are TRBV9 and TRBJ2-2; the match to TRBD2 covers 16 bases. V gave up 3 bases and J gave up 6 bases; unmatched junction bases: 11. This CDR3 comprises 19 residues. The germline V gene has CDR1 SGDLS and CDR2 YYNGEE. This chain's CDR3 is CASSAGLAGGPVQSGELFF. CDR3 coding DNA: TGTGCCAGCAGCGCGGGACTAGCGGGAGGGCCAGTCCAATCCGGGGAGCTGTTTTTT.

The V call is TRBV10-2, the J call TRBJ2-5, with D perhaps TRBD1 (5 bases). This CDR3 has 15 residues. In germline, CDR1 is WSHSY, CDR2 SAAADI. V was pared by 6 bases and J by 2 bases, with 16 bases between. CDR3 in amino acids: CASRGSAGPQETQYF. The CDR3, as DNA: TGCGCCAGCAGAGGGTCGGCAGGGCCTCAAGAGACCCAGTACTTC.

In this sample, this clone turned up many times. The V and J genes are TRBV10-3 and TRBJ2-5; D is possibly TRBD1 (5 bases). The germline gives CDR1 ENHRY, CDR2 SYGVKD. Trimming stripped 0 bases from V and 5 bases from J, with 10 bases between. The CDR3 spans 14 residues. The CDR3 DNA follows: TGTGCCATCAGTGAGTCGCAGGGTCATGAGACCCAGTACTTC. Protein product: CAISESQGHETQYF.

The chain uses TRBV29-1 and TRBJ2-5; D remains unclear. The V end lost 3 bases, the J end lost 7 bases, and 12 bases lay between the germline ends. The germline CDR1 and CDR2 sequences are SQVTM and ANQGSEA. The CDR3 loop spans 12 amino acids. CDR3 sequence: CSVESQIGTQYF. CDR3 sequence (DNA): TGCAGCGTTGAGTCACAGATCGGGACCCAGTACTTC.